The 20 T cell receptor beta chains given below trace back to one sample, sequenced in a study of monozygotic twins with inflammatory bowel disease. TCRdb reworked the 5' RACE reads into one entry per CDR3 protein, no DNA. The sample data list approximately 200,000 distinct CDR3 sequences. The sample taken for sequencing was blood. These receptors all come from a human donor with ulcerative colitis or Crohn's disease, or a healthy co-twin of an affected twin (not recorded which).

CDR3 loop: CASSLVPGNSYEQYF. The chain uses TRBV7-3 and TRBJ2-7; TCRdb's D call of TRBD1 is untestable without DNA. In germline, CDR1 is SGHTA, CDR2 FQGTGA. This CDR3 contains 15 residues.

The J gene is TRBJ1-5, the V gene TRBV6-1; the TCRdb D gene call, TRBD1, has no DNA to confirm it. Germline CDR1 and CDR2: MNHNS and SASEGT. The CDR3 has 14 amino acids. The CDR3 reads CASSLTGGNQPQHF.

This chain uses TRBV5-1 with TRBJ1-1; TCRdb gives TRBD1 as the D gene, but with no DNA this cannot be confirmed. Germline loops: CDR1 SGHRS, CDR2 YFSETQ. CDR3 size: 15 residues. This chain's CDR3 is CASSPSTGPGTEAFF.

The chain carries TRBV5-1 and TRBJ2-7; TCRdb indicates TRBD1, and absent DNA this call remains unverified. Per germline, CDR1 SGHRS and CDR2 YFSETQ. This CDR3 comprises 14 residues. The CDR3: CASSFRGSAYEQYF.

The V gene is TRBV9, the J gene TRBJ1-2. Germline V gene lookup returns CDR1 SGDLS and CDR2 YYNGEE. The length of the CDR3 is 13 residues. The CDR3: CASSVVEGYGYTF.

The chain uses TRBV5-1 and TRBJ2-5; TCRdb's assignment of TRBD2 cannot be checked, as there is no DNA. This CDR3 contains 17 residues. CDR1 and CDR2 (germline): SGHRS, YFSETQ. The CDR3 is CASNPGSASGSQETQYF.

V gene TRBV6-1 combines with J gene TRBJ1-2; TCRdb's D call of TRBD1 is untestable without DNA. The germline gives CDR1 MNHNS, CDR2 SASEGT. The CDR3 length is 15 residues. CDR3 loop: CASSRQGAPNYGYTF.

The chain couples TRBV2 to TRBJ1-6; TCRdb names TRBD1, which stays unverified in the absence of DNA. The CDR3 loop spans 14 amino acids. Germline CDR1 SNHLY, CDR2 FYNNEI. The CDR3 here is CASSSQGYNSPLHF.

J is TRBJ2-7 and V is TRBV20-1; as DNA is missing, the TRBD1 call by TCRdb cannot be tested. CDR1 is DFQATT and CDR2 is SNEGSKA in the germline V gene (reference sequence). The CDR3 spans 15 residues. The CDR3 protein is CSARDPGPGPYEQYF.

V and J are TRBV2 and TRBJ1-6; TCRdb's assignment of TRBD1 cannot be checked, as there is no DNA. Germline CDR1 reads SNHLY; CDR2 reads FYNNEI. This CDR3 comprises 15 residues. The CDR3 here is CASSFPRGSNSPLHF.

The chain carries TRBV25-1 and TRBJ1-4. This CDR3 has 13 residues. Germline V CDR1 and CDR2: MGHDK, SYGVNS. This CDR3 is CASSLRLNEKLFF.

This sequence joins TRBV3-1 and TRBJ2-5; TCRdb's assignment of TRBD2 cannot be checked, as there is no DNA. Germline CDR1 reads LGHDT; CDR2 reads YNNKEL (reference sequence). The CDR3 has 17 residues. The chain's CDR3 is CASPRTSGGLIQETQYF.

The J gene is TRBJ2-1, the V gene TRBV3-1; TCRdb's D call of TRBD2 is untestable without DNA. The CDR3 is made up of 19 amino acids. From germline, CDR1 is LGHDT and CDR2 YNNKEL (reference sequence). Here the CDR3 reads CASSQFSMRRGPDPNEQFF.

This chain links TRBV7-2 with TRBJ1-2; TCRdb's D call, TRBD1, is unchecked because there is no DNA. This CDR3 contains 13 residues. CDR1 and CDR2 from the germline V gene are SGHTA and FQGNSA. This chain's CDR3 is CASSPTQGAGYTF.

The V and J genes are TRBV5-1 and TRBJ2-3; absent DNA, TCRdb's TRBD2 call cannot be checked. CDR1 SGHRS and CDR2 YFSETQ come from the germline V gene. The CDR3 extends over 16 amino acids. This CDR3 reads CASSPASGGFKDTQYF.

The V gene is TRBV5-6, the J gene TRBJ2-1. The CDR3 runs 15 residues. Germline V gene sequence: CDR1 SGHDT, CDR2 YYEEEE. CDR3: CASSLDTGIYNEQFF.

The genes are TRBV20-1 and TRBJ2-1; without DNA, the TCRdb call of TRBD2 cannot be checked. Germline-derived CDR1 and CDR2 are DFQATT and SNEGSKA (reference sequence). The CDR3 is 14 amino acids. The CDR3 loop is CSAAGGRAYNEQFF.

J is TRBJ1-1 and V is TRBV18. CDR1 KGHSH and CDR2 LQKENI come from the germline V gene. CDR3 length equals 15 residues. The CDR3 sequence is CASSPPHNRNTEAFF. Complete variable domain (other parts from reference TRBV18 and TRBJ1-1): NAGVMQNPRHLVRRRGQEARLRCSPMKGHSHVYWYRQLPEEGLKFMVYLQKENIIDESGMPKERFSAEFPKEGPSILRIQQVVRGDSAAYFCASSPPHNRNTEAFFGQGTRLTVV.

This CDR3 is CSPGRGAESPNTQYF. V usage is TRBV20-1 and J usage is TRBJ2-3; the D call from TCRdb, TRBD1, cannot be confirmed without DNA. Germline assignment: CDR1 DFQATT and CDR2 SNEGSKA (reference sequence). There are 15 residues in the CDR3.

The V call is TRBV12-3 or TRBV12-4, the J call TRBJ2-1; as DNA is missing, the TRBD1 call by TCRdb cannot be tested. The CDR3 loop spans 15 amino acids. CDR3 region: CATQTWGRGFNEQFF.